The 4 T cell receptor beta chains below were found in one sample sequenced in a study of vaccination and CD4 T cells after COVID-19. These receptors have no identified antigens. Sample treatment: approximately nine-day PBMC culture with coronavirus spike peptide pools or control peptides (ViraFEST assay). The Oncomine TCR Beta short-read assay sequenced DNA from cultured CD4+ T cells. Each CDR3 protein is one row after TCRdb ran MiXCR on the PCR reads. The table records around 5,000 distinct CDR3 sequences, about two fifths of them present only once. The source material was CD4+ T cells from blood, cultured in vitro. The source is a human donor who had recovered from COVID-19.

This clonotype was detected only once. One junction end disagrees with the germline gene, perhaps due to a read error. CDR3 nucleotide sequence: TGCAGTGCTCCAGTAAAGGGGGGAAGCTATGGCCACACCTTC. Translated: CSAPVKGGSYGHTF. V is TRBV20-1 and J is TRBJ1-2; a weak D match, TRBD1 (6 bases). CDR3 size: 14 residues. Germline V gene sequence: CDR1 DFQATT, CDR2 SNEGSKA (reference sequence).

V gene TRBV6-1 combines with J gene TRBJ2-7, with D uncertain. Trimming took off 3 bases at V and 2 bases at J, with 11 bases between the two ends. The CDR3 runs 14 residues. Germline lookup yields CDR1 MNHNS and CDR2 SASEGT. The CDR3 nucleotides are TGTGCCAGCAGTGAGGGCGCCTTGCCCTACGAGCAGTACTTC. Amino acids: CASSEGALPYEQYF.

This clonotype showed up just a few times. The chain couples TRBV20-1 to TRBJ2-7; perhaps TRBD1 as D (5 bases). V was trimmed by 2 bases and J by 3 bases, leaving 8 bases between them. The length of the CDR3 is 12 residues. The germline gives CDR1 DFQATT, CDR2 SNEGSKA (reference sequence). The DNA for the CDR3 is TGCAGTGCTAGAAAGGGGTTCTACGAGCAGTACTTC. Translating gives CSARKGFYEQYF.

This clonotype has only one observation. V gene TRBV5-5 combines with J gene TRBJ2-7; a weak D match, TRBD1 (6 bases). The CDR3 is 13 residues long. In germline, CDR1 is SGHKS, CDR2 YYEKEE (reference sequence). The V and J ends lost 4 bases and 0 bases respectively, with 8 bases between them. CDR3 in DNA: TGTGCCAGCAGCAAGGGGGACTCCTACGAGCAGTACTTC. Encoded protein: CASSKGDSYEQYF.